The 28 T cell receptor beta chains presented below share a single source sample, sequenced in a study of cytomegalovirus exposure and HLA in healthy donors. In the PCR, 60 Vbeta and 13 Jbeta primers were used. Sequencing was performed with immunoSEQ multiplex PCR; in TCRdb, only in-frame clones are kept and a portion is missing. The sample yields around 70,000 clones, 72% seen once. Sequencing was performed on PBMCs. Receptor source: a woman aged 35 to 49 in good health and CMV-seropositive.

This chain connects TRBV6-1 to TRBJ1-2; no reliable D call. V lost 1 base, J lost 1 base, and 7 bases lay in between. The germline CDR1 and CDR2 sequences are MNHNS and SASEGT. CDR3 size: 14 residues. Written as DNA, the CDR3 is TGTGCCAGCAGTGAAGTGGGGAGTAACTATGGCTACACCTTC. Residues: CASSEVGSNYGYTF.

The DNA of the CDR3 is TGTGCCACCAGCAGGGGTGGGACAGGGTATGGCTACACCTTC. It codes for CATSRGGTGYGYTF. The genes are TRBV15 and TRBJ1-2, with 9 bases matching TRBD1. Germline V gene lookup returns CDR1 LNHNV and CDR2 YYDKDF (reference sequence). CDR3 length equals 14 residues. The V and J ends lost 3 bases and 5 bases, in that order; junction bases with no gene match: 4.

This clone was counted between two and nine times. J is TRBJ2-5 and V is TRBV5-1; D ambiguous. The CDR3 length is 14 residues. Trimming removed 0 bases from V and 1 base from J, with 7 bases in between. Germline CDR1 reads SGHRS; CDR2 reads YFSETQ. In DNA, the CDR3 is TGCGCCAGCAGCTTGGTGTCAGGCCAAGAGACCCAGTACTTC. This gives the protein CASSLVSGQETQYF.

This chain uses TRBV10-3 with TRBJ2-3, with D tentatively TRBD1 (5 bases). The V end lost 3 bases, the J end lost 2 bases, and 18 bases lay between the germline ends. The CDR3 contains 17 residues. Germline CDR1 ENHRY, CDR2 SYGVKD. CDR3 sequence: CAISEDHRFGATDTQYF. The CDR3 DNA is TGTGCCATCAGTGAAGACCACAGGTTTGGGGCCACAGATACGCAGTATTTT.

This clone was observed a few times. The V and J genes are TRBV4-1 and TRBJ1-5; D gene ambiguous. V lost 4 bases and J 0 bases, leaving 10 bases between the germline ends. Germline V lookup: CDR1 MGHRA, CDR2 YSYEKL. This CDR3 is 15 amino acids long. CDR3 sequence (DNA): TGCGCCAGCAGCCCGGTTCGATATAGCAATCAGCCCCAGCATTTT. Protein: CASSPVRYSNQPQHF.

The genes are TRBV5-1 and TRBJ2-1; maybe TRBD1 (5 bases). Trimming pared 3 bases from V and 7 bases from J, leaving 11 bases between. The CDR3 length is 13 residues. From germline, CDR1 is SGHRS and CDR2 YFSETQ. CDR3 nucleotide sequence: TGCGCCAGCAGCTACGGACAATTAAATGAGCAGTTCTTC. This translates into CASSYGQLNEQFF.

The V gene is TRBV9, the J gene TRBJ1-2, with TRBD1 identical over 7 bases. After removal of 2 bases from V and 4 bases from J, the junction contained 8 bases not matched to a gene. CDR1 and CDR2 from the germline V gene are SGDLS and YYNGEE. CDR3 size: 15 residues. In DNA form, the CDR3 reads TGTGCCAGCAGCGTTAACCTAGACAGGGCCTATGGCTACACCTTC. Residues: CASSVNLDRAYGYTF.

The V gene is TRBV19, the J gene TRBJ1-4; 8 nucleotides match TRBD1. Trimming removed 4 bases from V and 6 bases from J; junction bases left unmatched: 13. Germline loops: CDR1 LNHDA, CDR2 SQIVND (reference sequence). CDR3 size: 17 residues. The CDR3 nucleotides are TGTGCCAGTAGTAAGGGGGTCAGACAGGGGTACGATGAAAAACTGTTTTTT. Residues: CASSKGVRQGYDEKLFF.

The chain carries TRBV7-2 and TRBJ2-5, with a possible D match to TRBD1 (6 bases). The length of the CDR3 is 14 residues. V was cut by 5 bases and J by 2 bases, with 12 bases left in between. Germline CDR1 reads SGHTA; CDR2 reads FQGNSA. The CDR3 DNA follows: TGTGCCAGCAGCGCCCCCGGACAGCAAGAGACCCAGTACTTC. It codes for CASSAPGQQETQYF.

A few counts support this clone. The chain links TRBV7-9 to TRBJ1-6; weak D call: TRBD1 (6 bases). Germline-derived CDR1 and CDR2 are SEHNR and FQNEAQ (reference sequence). CDR3 size: 15 residues. Trimming shortened V by 4 bases and J by 2 bases, and 9 bases separated the two germline ends. The CDR3 is CASSYGQTYNSPLHF. The CDR3 nucleotides are TGTGCCAGCAGCTACGGACAGACCTATAATTCACCCCTCCACTTT.

This clone was recorded once. This chain connects TRBV7-9 to TRBJ2-3; tentative D call: TRBD1 (5 bases). Germline V gene lookup returns CDR1 SEHNR and CDR2 FQNEAQ (reference sequence). The CDR3 spans 12 residues. The germline V and J ends were trimmed by 5 bases and 8 bases, with 11 bases remaining between them. Written as DNA, the CDR3 is TGTGCCAGCAGCCCGACCGACAGTACGCAGTATTTT. This translates into CASSPTDSTQYF.

J is TRBJ1-5 and V is TRBV19; no clear D gene. The germline CDR1 and CDR2 sequences are LNHDA and SQIVND (reference sequence). This CDR3 spans 16 amino acids. V lost 7 bases and J lost 3, with 19 bases in between. The CDR3 loop is CASITSTAGINQPQHF. In DNA, the CDR3 is TGTGCCAGTATCACTTCGACCGCGGGAATCAATCAGCCCCAGCATTTT.

The chain employs TRBV29-1 and TRBJ1-2; TRBD1 matches at 8 bases. With 8 bases clipped from V and 6 bases from J, the junction kept 23 bases outside the gene matches. Germline values: CDR1 SQVTM, CDR2 ANQGSEA. The CDR3 runs to 17 residues. DNA of the CDR3: TGCAGCATCCTGGAGGGTGTTGGAAACAGGGGGTTTGATGGCTACACCTTC. This translates into CSILEGVGNRGFDGYTF.

This clone appeared a few times. The gene calls are TRBV6-5 and TRBJ1-4; unclear D gene. The CDR3 runs 14 residues. Trimming shortened V by 6 bases and J by 4 bases, and 12 bases separated the two germline ends. Germline CDR1 MNHEY, CDR2 SVGAGI. The CDR3 sequence is CASSRGWSNEKLFF. The CDR3 region has the DNA TGTGCCAGCAGCCGAGGGTGGAGTAATGAAAAACTGTTTTTT.

This chain joins TRBV11-2 and TRBJ1-1; D is unclear. Germline V CDR1 and CDR2: SGHAT, FQNNGV. Trimming stripped 0 bases from V and 5 bases from J, with 7 bases between. This CDR3 comprises 13 residues. The CDR3 protein is CASSLEDWTEAFF. Written as DNA, the CDR3 is TGTGCCAGCAGCTTAGAAGACTGGACTGAAGCTTTCTTT.

In DNA form, the CDR3 reads TGCGCCAGCAGCCAAGATTCCGGTGAAGAGACCCAGTACTTC. This codes for CASSQDSGEETQYF. The chain uses TRBV4-1 and TRBJ2-5; D is unclear. The CDR3 has 14 amino acids. V lost 0 bases to trimming and J lost 3 bases, with 8 bases between them. Per germline, CDR1 MGHRA and CDR2 YSYEKL.

J is TRBJ2-3 and V is TRBV4-1; 10 bases agree with TRBD2. The V gene end was trimmed by 2 bases and the J gene end by 2 bases; junction bases not matched to a gene: 7. Germline CDR1 is MGHRA and CDR2 is YSYEKL. The CDR3 is 17 amino acids. The CDR3 DNA follows: TGCGCCAGCAGCCAAATCCTAGCGGGGGTGCTCACAGATACGCAGTATTTT. As protein: CASSQILAGVLTDTQYF.

This clone occurred a few times. This chain joins TRBV7-8 and TRBJ1-5, with 7 bases that match TRBD1. The CDR3 extends over 18 amino acids. V gave up 1 base and J gave up 6 bases; unmatched junction bases: 15. CDR1 and CDR2 from the germline V gene are SGHVS and FQNEAQ. The CDR3 DNA reads TGTGCCAGCAGCTTAGTGTCACGACGACAGGGAGTAGGTCAGCCCCAGCATTTT. It yields the protein CASSLVSRRQGVGQPQHF. Filled out from reference TRBV7-8 and TRBJ1-5, the complete variable domain reads GAGVSQSPRYKVAKRGQDVALRCDPISGHVSLFWYQQALGQGPEFLTYFQNEAQLDKSGLPSDRFFAERPEGSVSTLKIQRTQQEDSAVYLCASSLVSRRQGVGQPQHFGDGTRLSIL.

The V gene is TRBV7-6, the J gene TRBJ2-7; TRBD1 might be the D (6 bases). The CDR3 extends over 15 amino acids. The V and J ends lost 5 bases and 0 bases respectively, with 14 bases between them. In germline, CDR1 is SGHVS, CDR2 FNYEAQ. This CDR3 reads CASSLRQDLSYEQYF. The CDR3 DNA follows: TGTGCCAGCAGCCTCAGACAGGACCTCTCCTACGAGCAGTACTTC.

This chain uses TRBV2 with TRBJ2-3; no definite D call. V lost 3 bases to trimming and J lost 5 bases, with 6 bases between them. The germline V gene has CDR1 SNHLY and CDR2 FYNNEI. The CDR3 has 12 amino acids. The CDR3 DNA reads TGTGCCAGCAGTGAGCAGAAAGATACGCAGTATTTT. Amino acid sequence: CASSEQKDTQYF.

The chain uses TRBV6-1 and TRBJ2-7; D gene ambiguous. Trimming took off 4 bases at V and 2 bases at J, with 9 bases between the two ends. The CDR3 is made up of 13 amino acids. CDR1 is MNHNS and CDR2 is SASEGT in the germline V gene. The CDR3 protein is CASSGHETYEQYF. The DNA for the CDR3 is TGTGCCAGCAGTGGACATGAAACCTACGAGCAGTACTTC.

The rearrangement links TRBV2 to TRBJ2-1; TRBD2 matches at 9 bases. This CDR3 is 15 amino acids long. Germline CDR1 is SNHLY and CDR2 is FYNNEI. V shed 6 bases, J shed 7 bases, and the junction held 10 bases outside the gene matches. In nucleotides, the CDR3 is TGTGCCAGCAGAAATACGGGACTAGCACGGAATGAGCAGTTCTTC. It encodes CASRNTGLARNEQFF.

The V call is TRBV12-5, the J call TRBJ2-3; D is perhaps TRBD1 (6 bases). There are 15 residues in the CDR3. Germline loops: CDR1 LGHNT, CDR2 FRNRAP. Trimming removed 7 bases from V and 5 bases from J, with 19 bases in between. CDR3 DNA: TGTGCTAGTGCCGTACAGGGCTTTGGGGGAGATACGCAGTATTTT. It yields the protein CASAVQGFGGDTQYF.

The chain joins TRBV25-1 to TRBJ1-4, with D perhaps TRBD1 (5 bases). CDR1 and CDR2 (germline): MGHDK, SYGVNS. Trimming shortened V by 6 bases and J by 4 bases, and 15 bases separated the two germline ends. This CDR3 has 15 residues. The CDR3 coding sequence is TGTGCCAGCAGGGGATTCGGGGGTGGTAATGAAAAACTGTTTTTT. This encodes CASRGFGGGNEKLFF.

The chain has TRBV7-2 and TRBJ1-4; TRBD1 aligns across 7 bases. Germline V gene data show CDR1 as SGHTA and CDR2 as FQGNSA. Trimming at V came to 5 bases and at J to 6 bases, leaving 9 bases not matched to a gene. The CDR3 consists of 15 residues. The CDR3 DNA follows: TGTGCCAGCAGCCAGACAGGGTTAATGGATGAAAAACTGTTTTTT. It translates to CASSQTGLMDEKLFF. The full variable domain, rest sourced from reference TRBV7-2 and TRBJ1-4, is GAGVSQSPSNKVTEKGKDVELRCDPISGHTALYWYRQSLGQGLEFLIYFQGNSAPDKSGLPSDRFSAERTGGSVSTLTIQRTQQEDSAVYLCASSQTGLMDEKLFFGSGTQLSVL.

The V gene is TRBV7-9, the J gene TRBJ1-2, with D tentatively TRBD1 (5 bases). The CDR3 has 13 amino acids. Germline V gives CDR1 SEHNR, CDR2 FQNEAQ (reference sequence). V lost 5 bases and J lost 7, with 14 bases in between. CDR3 region: CASSPWTTGGYTF. The CDR3 nucleotides are TGTGCCAGCAGCCCCTGGACAACGGGTGGCTACACCTTC.

The chain couples TRBV6-4 to TRBJ2-3, with a weak D call TRBD2 (5 bases). Trimming removed 5 bases at V and 1 base at J, with 10 bases between. The CDR3 has 14 residues. Germline CDR1 and CDR2: MRHNA and SNTAGT. The CDR3 DNA reads as TGTGCCAGCAGTCCAACCGGGGGCACAGATACGCAGTATTTT. Translating it yields CASSPTGGTDTQYF.

This chain uses TRBV7-3 with TRBJ2-3; 8 bases map to TRBD2. With V trimmed by 8 bases and J by 2 bases, 9 bases remained unmatched. Germline CDR1 reads SGHTA; CDR2 reads FQGTGA. The CDR3 consists of 15 residues. CDR3 in amino acids: CASGIAGTNTDTQYF. The CDR3 nucleotides read TGTGCCAGCGGAATAGCGGGGACTAACACAGATACGCAGTATTTT.